This entry describes one T cell receptor (beta chain). Antigen: not known. These data originate in a study of shared clonotypes between healthy human individuals. About the study: The study drew on a couple of women and a few men aged 18 to 49 as donors.

Sequenced by immunoSEQ multiplex PCR; TCRdb stores in-frame clones only, minus some. This table has some 2,400,000 clones, approximately 96% appearing once. Study-wide points: Non-shared clonotypes were found to have lower generation probabilities than the clonotypes that were shared by all four of the sorted-subset donors. Larger richness was generally estimated for naive than memory subsets. The represented genetic and exposure-history diversity was limited by the small number of donors.

CDR3 length equals 13 residues. Germline V gives CDR1 GTSNPN, CDR2 SVGIG (reference sequence). Deletions cut 1 base from V and 3 bases from J, with 9 bases between. The sequencing input was naive CD4+ T cells sorted from blood. Subset defined: CD45RA+ positively selected. This TCR was sampled from a man younger than 35 in good health. The chain uses TRBV30 and TRBJ1-1; D gene unclear. As DNA, the CDR3 is TGTGCCTGGAGTGGCCAGCACCACACTGAAGCTTTCTTT. Amino acids: CAWSGQHHTEAFF.